This T cell receptor beta chain was identified during a study of T cells in Graves' hyperthyroidism and ophthalmopathy. Notes on the study in general: Blood also showed most of the thyroid clonotypes that were expanded above 0.001.

Amplification targeted TCR beta CDR3 regions from RNA transcripts. HTBI primers were employed in a first-round RT-PCR of the TCR CDR3. TCRdb reprocessed the multiplex PCR reads with MiXCR, giving one entry per CDR3 protein. The data contain roughly 500,000 distinct CDR3 sequences, 16% of them singletons. Thyroid ultrasound, orbital computed tomography, clinical symptoms, and serum thyroxine and TRAb underpinned diagnoses. A roughly 9.3 ml volume of fresh peripheral blood provided the PBMCs. The table lists this clonotype with a few counts. Its antigen is not identified. The sequenced sample consisted of blood. The origin of this receptor is a woman in her twenties or thirties with Graves' ophthalmopathy.

DNA of the CDR3: TGTGCCAGCAGCTTTTTCGCGGGAGGGCCTTTCGCAGATACGCAGTATTTT. It translates to CASSFFAGGPFADTQYF. This chain connects TRBV11-3 to TRBJ2-3; 9 bases fit TRBD2. The V gene end was trimmed by 3 bases and the J gene end by 4 bases; junction bases not matched to a gene: 11. Germline V gene lookup returns CDR1 SGHNT and CDR2 YENEEA. The CDR3 loop spans 17 amino acids.